This T cell receptor (beta chain) comes out of a study of control samples from healthy donors and cancer patients. Germline CDR1 and CDR2: MDHEN and SYDVKM. The CDR3 is made up of 13 amino acids. After removal of 4 bases from V and 4 bases from J, the junction contained 2 bases not matched to a gene. The assay was immunoSEQ multiplex PCR, and TCRdb's table has in-frame clones only and misses some. Found here are roughly 450,000 clones, over 75% of them singletons; the top ten hold more than 6%. Sequencing used PBMCs. The V call is TRBV28, the J call TRBJ2-5, with 8 bases identical to TRBD2. The receptor's source is a man aged 35 to 55 with head and neck cancer. The CDR3 here is CASSYRGGETQYF. In DNA, the CDR3 is TGTGCCAGCAGTTATCGGGGGGGAGAGACCCAGTACTTC.